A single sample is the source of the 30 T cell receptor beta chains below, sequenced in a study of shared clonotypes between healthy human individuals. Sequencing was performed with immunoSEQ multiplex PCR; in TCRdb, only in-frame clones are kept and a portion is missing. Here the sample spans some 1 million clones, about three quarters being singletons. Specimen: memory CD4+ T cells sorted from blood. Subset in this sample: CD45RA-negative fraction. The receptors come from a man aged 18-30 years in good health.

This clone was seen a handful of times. In DNA, the CDR3 is TGTGCCAGCAGCTTGGGGGACAGAGCAACTAATGAAAAACTGTTTTTT. Translated, it gives CASSLGDRATNEKLFF. The chain carries TRBV5-6 and TRBJ1-4; 7 bases agree with TRBD1. The V gene's germline CDR1 is SGHDT and CDR2 YYEEEE. This CDR3 is 16 amino acids long. The V gene end was trimmed by 0 bases and the J gene end by 0 bases; junction bases not matched to a gene: 2. The full variable domain, in which reference TRBV5-6 and TRBJ1-4 provide the parts outside the CDR3, is DAGVTQSPTHLIKTRGQQVTLRCSPKSGHDTVSWYQQALGQGPQFIFQYYEEEERQRGNFPDRFSGHQFPNYSSELNVNALLLGDSALYLCASSLGDRATNEKLFFGSGTQLSVL.

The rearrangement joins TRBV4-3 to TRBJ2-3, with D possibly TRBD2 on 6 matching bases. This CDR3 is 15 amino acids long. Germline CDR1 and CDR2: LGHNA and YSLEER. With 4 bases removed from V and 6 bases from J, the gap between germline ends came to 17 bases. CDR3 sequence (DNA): TGCGCCAGCAGCCTCAGACTAGGCCCAACCGATACGCAGTATTTT. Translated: CASSLRLGPTDTQYF.

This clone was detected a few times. DNA for the CDR3: TGTGCCAGTAGGGGACAGGGGGCCCAGCCCCAGCATTTT. It specifies CASRGQGAQPQHF. The chain uses TRBV19 and TRBJ1-5, with 12 nucleotides matching TRBD1. Germline V gene data show CDR1 as LNHDA and CDR2 as SQIVND (reference sequence). The length of the CDR3 is 13 residues. Trimming cost V 6 bases and J 7 bases; bases outside gene matches: 1.

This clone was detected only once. In DNA form, the CDR3 reads TGTGCTAGTGGGGGTCCAGGGCTCTCTGGGGCCAACGTCCTGACTTTC. Translating it yields CASGGPGLSGANVLTF. The genes are TRBV12-5 and TRBJ2-6, with a weak D call TRBD1 (5 bases). Germline V gene data show CDR1 as LGHNT and CDR2 as FRNRAP. V gave up 6 bases and J gave up 0 bases, with 12 bases separating them. This CDR3 is 16 amino acids long.

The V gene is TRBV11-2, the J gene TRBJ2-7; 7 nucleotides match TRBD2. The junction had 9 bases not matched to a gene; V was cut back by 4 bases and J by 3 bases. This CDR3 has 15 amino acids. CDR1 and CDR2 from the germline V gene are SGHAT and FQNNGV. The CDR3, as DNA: TGTGCCAGCAGCTCACGCCCAGCTAGCGGCTACGAGCAGTACTTC. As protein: CASSSRPASGYEQYF.

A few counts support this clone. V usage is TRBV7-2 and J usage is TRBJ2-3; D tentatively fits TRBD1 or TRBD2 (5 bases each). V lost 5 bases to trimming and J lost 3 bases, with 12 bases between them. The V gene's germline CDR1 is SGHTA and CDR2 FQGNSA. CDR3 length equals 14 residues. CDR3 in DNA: TGTGCCAGCAGCCAACTAGGGGAGACAGATACGCAGTATTTT. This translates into CASSQLGETDTQYF.

CDR3: CASSPTRGNEQYF. CDR3 bases: TGCGCCAGCAGCCCGACCAGGGGAAACGAGCAGTACTTC. The V and J genes are TRBV5-1 and TRBJ2-7, with a weak D call TRBD1 (6 bases). CDR1 and CDR2 (germline): SGHRS, YFSETQ. Trimming shortened V by 4 bases and J by 5 bases, and 13 bases separated the two germline ends. There are 13 residues in the CDR3.

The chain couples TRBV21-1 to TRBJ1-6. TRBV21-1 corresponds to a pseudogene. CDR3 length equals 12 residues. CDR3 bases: TGTGCCAGCAGCAAAGAGAACTCACCCCTCCACTTT. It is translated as CASSKENSPLHF.

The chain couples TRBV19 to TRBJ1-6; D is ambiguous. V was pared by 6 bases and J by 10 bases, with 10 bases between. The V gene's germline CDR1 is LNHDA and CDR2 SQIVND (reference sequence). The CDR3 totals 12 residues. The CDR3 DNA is TGTGCCAGTAGCAGGAACGACTCACCCCTCCACTTT. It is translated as CASSRNDSPLHF.

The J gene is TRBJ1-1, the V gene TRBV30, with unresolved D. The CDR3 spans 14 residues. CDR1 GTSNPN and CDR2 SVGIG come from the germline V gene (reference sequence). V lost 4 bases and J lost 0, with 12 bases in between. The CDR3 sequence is CAWKQEALNTEAFF. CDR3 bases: TGTGCCTGGAAGCAGGAAGCGCTGAACACTGAAGCTTTCTTT.

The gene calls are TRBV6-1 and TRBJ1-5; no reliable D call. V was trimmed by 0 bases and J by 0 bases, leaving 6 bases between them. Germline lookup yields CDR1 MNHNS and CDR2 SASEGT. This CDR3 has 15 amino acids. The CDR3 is CASSEAVYSNQPQHF. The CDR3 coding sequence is TGTGCCAGCAGTGAAGCGGTATATAGCAATCAGCCCCAGCATTTT.

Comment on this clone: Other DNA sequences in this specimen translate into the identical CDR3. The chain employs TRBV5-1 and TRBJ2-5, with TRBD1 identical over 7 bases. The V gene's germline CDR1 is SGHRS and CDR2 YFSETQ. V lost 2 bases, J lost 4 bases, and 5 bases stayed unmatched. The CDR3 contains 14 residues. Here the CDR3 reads CASSLQGFGETQYF. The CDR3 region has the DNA TGCGCCAGCAGCTTACAGGGGTTCGGAGAGACCCAGTACTTC.

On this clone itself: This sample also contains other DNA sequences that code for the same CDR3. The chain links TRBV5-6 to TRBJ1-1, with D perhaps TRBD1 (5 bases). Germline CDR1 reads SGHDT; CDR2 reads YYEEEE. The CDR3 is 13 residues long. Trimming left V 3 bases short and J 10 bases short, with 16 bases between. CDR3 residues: CASSSQGPLGAFF. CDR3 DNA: TGTGCCAGCAGCTCGCAGGGACCCTTGGGAGCTTTCTTT.

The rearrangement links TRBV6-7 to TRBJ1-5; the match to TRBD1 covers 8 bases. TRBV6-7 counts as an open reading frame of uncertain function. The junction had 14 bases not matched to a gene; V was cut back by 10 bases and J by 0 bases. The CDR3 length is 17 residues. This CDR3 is CAIQFLGQGGSNQPQHF. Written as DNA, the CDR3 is TGTGCCATCCAATTTTTAGGACAGGGTGGTAGCAATCAGCCCCAGCATTTT.

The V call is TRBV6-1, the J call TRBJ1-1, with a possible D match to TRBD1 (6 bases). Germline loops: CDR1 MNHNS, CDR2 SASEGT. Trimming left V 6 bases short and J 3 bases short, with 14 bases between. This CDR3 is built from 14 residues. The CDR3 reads CASSRQDLDTEAFF. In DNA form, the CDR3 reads TGTGCCAGCAGCCGACAGGACCTTGACACTGAAGCTTTCTTT.

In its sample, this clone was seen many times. The CDR3 protein is CASSEEGQGNYGYTF. The CDR3 DNA reads as TGTGCCAGCAGTGAAGAAGGACAGGGGAACTATGGCTACACCTTC. The chain has TRBV6-1 and TRBJ1-2; the match to TRBD1 covers 9 bases. V lost 1 base and J lost 2; bases outside the gene matches: 2. The length of the CDR3 is 15 residues. The germline gives CDR1 MNHNS, CDR2 SASEGT.

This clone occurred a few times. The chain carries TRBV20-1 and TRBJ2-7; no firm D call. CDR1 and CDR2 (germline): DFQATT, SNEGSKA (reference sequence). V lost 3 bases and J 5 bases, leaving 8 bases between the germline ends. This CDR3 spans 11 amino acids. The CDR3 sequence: CSASDTDEQYF. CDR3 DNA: TGCAGTGCTAGTGACACCGACGAGCAGTACTTC.

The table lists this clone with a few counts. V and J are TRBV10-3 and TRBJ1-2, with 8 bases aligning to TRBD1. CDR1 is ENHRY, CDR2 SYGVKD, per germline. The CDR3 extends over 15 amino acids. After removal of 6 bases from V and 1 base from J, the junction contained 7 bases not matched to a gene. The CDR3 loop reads CAIREGQANNYGYTF. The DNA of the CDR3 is TGTGCCATCAGGGAGGGACAGGCGAATAACTATGGCTACACCTTC.

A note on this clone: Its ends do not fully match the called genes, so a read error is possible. The CDR3 here is CASRLAGLTRELFF. DNA for the CDR3: TGTGCCAGCAGATTGGCAGGCCTCACCAGGGAGCTGTTTTTT. The rearrangement joins TRBV6-1 to TRBJ2-2; no firm D call. CDR3 size: 14 residues. Germline assignment: CDR1 MNHNS and CDR2 SASEGT.

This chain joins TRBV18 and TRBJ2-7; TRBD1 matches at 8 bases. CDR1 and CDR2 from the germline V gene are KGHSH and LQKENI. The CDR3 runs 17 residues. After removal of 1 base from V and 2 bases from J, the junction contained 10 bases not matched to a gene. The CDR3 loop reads CASSPLRTGTGAYEQYF. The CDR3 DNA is TGTGCCAGCTCACCACTGAGGACCGGGACAGGAGCCTACGAGCAGTACTTC.

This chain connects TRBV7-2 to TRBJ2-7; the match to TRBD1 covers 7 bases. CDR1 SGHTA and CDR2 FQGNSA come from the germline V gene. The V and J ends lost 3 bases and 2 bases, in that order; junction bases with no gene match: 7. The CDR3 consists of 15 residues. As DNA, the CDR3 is TGTGCCAGCAGCTTTAACAGGGGAACCGCCTACGAGCAGTACTTC. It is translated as CASSFNRGTAYEQYF.

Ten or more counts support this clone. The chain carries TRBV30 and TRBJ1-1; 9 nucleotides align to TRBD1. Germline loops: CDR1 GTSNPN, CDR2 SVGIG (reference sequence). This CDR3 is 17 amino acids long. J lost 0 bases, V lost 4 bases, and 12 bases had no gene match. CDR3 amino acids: CAWIGTGTATLNTEAFF. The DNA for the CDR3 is TGTGCCTGGATAGGGACAGGGACCGCGACACTGAACACTGAAGCTTTCTTT.

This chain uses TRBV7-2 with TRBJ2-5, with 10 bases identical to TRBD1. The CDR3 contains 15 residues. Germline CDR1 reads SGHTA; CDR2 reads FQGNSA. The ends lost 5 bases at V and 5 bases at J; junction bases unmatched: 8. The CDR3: CASSRQGAGVETQYF. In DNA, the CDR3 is TGTGCCAGCAGCCGACAGGGGGCCGGTGTGGAGACCCAGTACTTC. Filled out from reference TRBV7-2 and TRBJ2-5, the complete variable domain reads GAGVSQSPSNKVTEKGKDVELRCDPISGHTALYWYRQSLGQGLEFLIYFQGNSAPDKSGLPSDRFSAERTGGSVSTLTIQRTQQEDSAVYLCASSRQGAGVETQYFGPGTRLLVL.

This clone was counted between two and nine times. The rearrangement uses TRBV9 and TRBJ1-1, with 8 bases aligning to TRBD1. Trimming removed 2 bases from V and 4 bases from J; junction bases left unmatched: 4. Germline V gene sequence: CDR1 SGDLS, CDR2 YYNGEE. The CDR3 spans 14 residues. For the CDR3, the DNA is TGTGCCAGCAGCGTGGGGCAGGGGGCCACTGAAGCTTTCTTT. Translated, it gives CASSVGQGATEAFF.

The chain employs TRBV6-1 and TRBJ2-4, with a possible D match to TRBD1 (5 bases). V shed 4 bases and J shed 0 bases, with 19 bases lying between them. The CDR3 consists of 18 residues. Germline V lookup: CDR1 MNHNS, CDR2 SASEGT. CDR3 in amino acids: CASSAPRVGELAKNIQYF. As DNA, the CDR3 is TGTGCCAGCAGTGCCCCCAGGGTAGGGGAACTAGCCAAAAACATTCAGTACTTC.

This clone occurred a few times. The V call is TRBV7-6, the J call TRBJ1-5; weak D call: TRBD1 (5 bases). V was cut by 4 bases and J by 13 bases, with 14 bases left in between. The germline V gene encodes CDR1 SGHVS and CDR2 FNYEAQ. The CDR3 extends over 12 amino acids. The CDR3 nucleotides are TGTGCCAGCAGCTCACCCGGGACCGTGCAGCATTTT. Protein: CASSSPGTVQHF.

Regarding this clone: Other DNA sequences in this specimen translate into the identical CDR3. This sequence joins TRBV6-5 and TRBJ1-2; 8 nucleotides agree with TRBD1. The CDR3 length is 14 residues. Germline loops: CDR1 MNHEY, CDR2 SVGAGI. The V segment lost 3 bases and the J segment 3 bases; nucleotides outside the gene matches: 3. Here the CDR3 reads CASSYQGADYGYTF. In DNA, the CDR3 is TGTGCCAGCAGTTATCAGGGGGCGGACTATGGCTACACCTTC.

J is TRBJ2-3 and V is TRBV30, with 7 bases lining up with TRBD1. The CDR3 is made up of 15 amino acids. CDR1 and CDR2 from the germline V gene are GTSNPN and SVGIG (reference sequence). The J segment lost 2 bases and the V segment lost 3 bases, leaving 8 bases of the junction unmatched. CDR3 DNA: TGTGCCTGGAGCTATGGGGACAGAGCCACAGATACGCAGTATTTT. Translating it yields CAWSYGDRATDTQYF.

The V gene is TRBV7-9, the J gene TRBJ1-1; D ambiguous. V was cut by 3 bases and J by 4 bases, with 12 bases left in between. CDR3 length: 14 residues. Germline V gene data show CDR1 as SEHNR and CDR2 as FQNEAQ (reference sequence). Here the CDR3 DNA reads TGTGCCAGCAGCTTCCCACCGGGCTTCACTGAAGCTTTCTTT. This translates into CASSFPPGFTEAFF.

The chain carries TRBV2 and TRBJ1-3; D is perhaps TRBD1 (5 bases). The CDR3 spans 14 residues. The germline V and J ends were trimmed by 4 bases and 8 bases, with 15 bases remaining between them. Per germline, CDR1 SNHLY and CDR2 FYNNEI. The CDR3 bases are TGTGCCAGCAGTGGGGACGCGGGAAAGTACACCATATATTTT. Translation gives CASSGDAGKYTIYF.